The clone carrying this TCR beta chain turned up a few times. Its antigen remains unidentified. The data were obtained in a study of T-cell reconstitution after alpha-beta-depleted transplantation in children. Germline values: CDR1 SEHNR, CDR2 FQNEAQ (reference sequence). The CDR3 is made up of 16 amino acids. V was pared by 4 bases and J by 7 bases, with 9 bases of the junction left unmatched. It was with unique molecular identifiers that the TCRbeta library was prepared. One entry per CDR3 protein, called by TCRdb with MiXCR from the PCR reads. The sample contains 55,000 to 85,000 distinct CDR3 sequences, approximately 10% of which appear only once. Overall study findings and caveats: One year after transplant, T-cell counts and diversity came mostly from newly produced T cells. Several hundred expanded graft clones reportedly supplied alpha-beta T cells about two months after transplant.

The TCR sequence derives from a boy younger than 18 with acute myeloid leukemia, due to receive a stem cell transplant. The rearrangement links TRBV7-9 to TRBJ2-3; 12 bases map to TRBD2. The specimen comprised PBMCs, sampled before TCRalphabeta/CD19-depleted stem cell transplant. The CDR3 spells CASSSSSGGAAHTQYF. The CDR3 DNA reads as TGTGCCAGCAGCTCCTCTAGCGGGGGGGCCGCTCATACGCAGTATTTT.